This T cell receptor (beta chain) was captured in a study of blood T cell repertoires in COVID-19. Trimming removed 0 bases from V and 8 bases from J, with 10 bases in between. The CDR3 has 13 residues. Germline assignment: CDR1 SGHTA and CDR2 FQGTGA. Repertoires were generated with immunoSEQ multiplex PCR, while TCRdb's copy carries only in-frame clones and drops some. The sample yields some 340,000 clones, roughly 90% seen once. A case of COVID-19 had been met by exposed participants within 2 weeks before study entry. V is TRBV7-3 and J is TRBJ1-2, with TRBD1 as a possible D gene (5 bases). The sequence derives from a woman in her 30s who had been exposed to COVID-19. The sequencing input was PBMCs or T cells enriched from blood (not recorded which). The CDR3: CASSLTGAYGYTF. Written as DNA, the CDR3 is TGTGCCAGCAGCTTAACAGGGGCCTACGGCTACACCTTC.